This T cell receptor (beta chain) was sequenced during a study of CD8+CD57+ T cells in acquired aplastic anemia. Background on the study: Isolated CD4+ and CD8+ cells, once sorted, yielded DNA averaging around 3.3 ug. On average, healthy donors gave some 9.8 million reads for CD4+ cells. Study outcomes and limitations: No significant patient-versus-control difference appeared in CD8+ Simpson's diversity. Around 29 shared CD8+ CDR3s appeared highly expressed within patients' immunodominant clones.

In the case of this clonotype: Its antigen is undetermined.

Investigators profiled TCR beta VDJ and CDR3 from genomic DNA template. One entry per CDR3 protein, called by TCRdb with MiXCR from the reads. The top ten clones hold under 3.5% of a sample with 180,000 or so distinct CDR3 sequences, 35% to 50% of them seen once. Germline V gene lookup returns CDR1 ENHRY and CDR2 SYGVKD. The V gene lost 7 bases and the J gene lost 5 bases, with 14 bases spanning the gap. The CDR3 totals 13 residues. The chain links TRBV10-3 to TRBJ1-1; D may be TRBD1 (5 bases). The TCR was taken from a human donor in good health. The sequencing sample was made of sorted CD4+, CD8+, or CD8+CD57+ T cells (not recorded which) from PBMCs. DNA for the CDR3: TGTGCCATCACCGGTGGGGGGGTTACTGAAGCTTTCTTT. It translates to CAITGGGVTEAFF.